This record looks at one T cell receptor beta chain sequence and its context. Its specific antigen is unknown. It has no much larger one-base neighbor in the sample; base qualities were not kept. TCRbeta CDR3 regions were amplified from genomic DNA by means of the immunoSEQ Assay, a bias-controlled multiplex PCR. In the authors' own workflow: The number of nucleated cells in each sample was estimated by amplification of reference gene primers within the assay. To quantify the absolute abundance of each unique TCRbeta CDR3 rearrangement, sequence reads were collapsed and filtered. For each sample, productive Simpson clonality was calculated as the square root of Simpson's diversity index across productive rearrangements. TCRdb re-hosts the immuneACCESS table, in-frame sequences only. Its copies lack some clones; in the studies checked, an unresolved V gene accounts for under half of them, and the cause for the rest is not known. V and J calls plus clone size are reproduced from that table; the DNA served to infer D and trimming. A total of 95,000 to 150,000 clones appear in this sample, 85% to 90% of them only once. The leading ten clones occupy 9.5% to 13% of the sample.

The germline V gene (reference sequence) sets CDR1 to MNHEY and CDR2 to SMNVEV. From the cysteine through the phenylalanine, the CDR3 covers 15 amino acids. This entry keeps only the CDR3 DNA: 45 bases, framed from base 1. Trimming removed 4 bases from V and 4 bases from J; the gene matches leave 8 bases unexplained. The sample belongs to a study of blood T cell repertoires in COVID-19 (dated by TCRdb to 2019 to 2021). About the full investigation: Samples covering the acute and convalescent phases of COVID-19 were provided by collaborators in the United States, Italy and Spain. Samples were obtained from the ongoing ImmuneRACE study (first 160 participants) and from over a thousand subjects provided by 6 global collaborators. Deeply sampled blood TCRbeta repertoires from subjects exposed to, actively infected with, or recovered from COVID-19 were included in the dataset. The prospective study material was composed of cDNA or gDNA derived from T cells, B-cell-depleted T cells, or PBMCs. The repertoires were made available in a free public database intended to serve as a resource for research on the immune response to SARS-CoV-2. A de-identified subject ID, COVID-19 status, age in years and sex were almost always included in the sample metadata. Where available, HLA class I and class II types were obtained from metadata supplied by the sample provider rather than from assay-based typing.

Whole blood was collected in K2EDTA tubes by collaborating institutions according to the institutions' own protocols. Collaborator samples were shipped for TCRbeta analysis as frozen whole blood, isolated PBMCs, or DNA extracted from either sample type. Study-wide conclusions, independent of this receptor: How much clinical and demographic metadata was included differed by source and by participant, and the metadata was provided uncurated.

This TCR was recovered from a man older than 75 with acute or convalescent COVID-19. This chain is built from TRBV27 and TRBJ1-2; TRBD1 lines up with 8 middle nucleotides. The specimen sequenced was peripheral blood. The CDR3 amino acid sequence is: CASSSPGQGSYGYTF. The nucleotide sequence reads TGTGCCAGCAGTTCCCCAGGACAGGGTTCCTATGGCTACACCTTC.